A selection of T cell receptor beta chains follows, all from one sample in a study of vaccination and CD4 T cells after COVID-19. One entry per CDR3 protein results from TCRdb running MiXCR on the PCR reads. The data contain several thousand distinct CDR3 sequences, around 19% of them singletons. These receptors' targets are unknown. The sequenced sample was CD4+ T cells from blood, cultured in vitro. These receptors all stem from a human donor who had recovered from COVID-19. Both conserved end residues are part of each CDR3. Each record gives: J gene, D gene, V gene, clone size, CDR3 DNA, CDR3 protein. D genes are given only for firm matches. Clone size, where shown, is once, few, many, or a class for clones that have expanded.

TRBJ1-6	TRBD1	TRBV12-5	-	TGTGCTAGTGGTTTGGTACCAGGGGGCAAGGATTCACCCCTCCACTTT	CASGLVPGGKDSPLHF
TRBJ2-5	TRBD1	TRBV2	-	TGTGCCAGCAGTGAAATGGGACAGGGTACGACCCAGTACTTC	CASSEMGQGTTQYF
TRBJ1-3	-	TRBV11-2	-	TGTGCCAGCAGCCGGGGAAACACCATATATTTT	CASSRGNTIYF
TRBJ2-2	TRBD1	TRBV7-3	-	TGTGCCAGCAGCTTATTTACAGGGGGAGGGGAGCTGTTTTTT	CASSLFTGGGELFF
TRBJ1-2	TRBD1	TRBV7-2	-	TGTGCCAGCAGCTTAGTTGCAGGGGGTGGCTACACCTTC	CASSLVAGGGYTF
TRBJ2-5	TRBD2	TRBV20-1	medium-sized	TGCAGTGCTAGAGATTGGGGACTAGCGACTAAGACCCAGTACTTC	CSARDWGLATKTQYF
TRBJ1-5	-	TRBV4-2	-	TGTGCCAGCAGCCAAGATGAAGGGACTCAGCCCCAGCATTTT	CASSQDEGTQPQHF
TRBJ2-1	TRBD2	TRBV11-1	few	TGTGCCAGCAGCTTAGTCGGACTAGCGGGGGGGCCCTTCGACAATGAGCAGTTCTTC	CASSLVGLAGGPFDNEQFF
TRBJ2-3	TRBD2	TRBV11-2	medium-sized	TGTGCCAGCAGCTTAGACAGCGGGACTAGCGGGGGGGTCACAGATACGCAGTATTTT	CASSLDSGTSGGVTDTQYF
TRBJ1-4	-	TRBV6-5	medium-sized	TGTGCCAGCAGTTACTATCCGGGGCGGGAAAAACTGTTTTTT	CASSYYPGREKLFF
TRBJ1-2	-	TRBV6-5	few	TGTGCCAGCAGTTACTACGGACCACATAACTATGGCTACACCTTC	CASSYYGPHNYGYTF
TRBJ1-6	TRBD1	TRBV6-5	medium-sized	TGTGCCAGCAGTTACGGGGACAGTCTGGGTTCACCCCTCCACTTT	CASSYGDSLGSPLHF
TRBJ1-1	-	TRBV5-1	few	TGCGCCAGCAGCTTGGCCAGTCGGGGGACTGAAGCTTTCTTT	CASSLASRGTEAFF
TRBJ2-3	TRBD2	TRBV20-1	-	TGCAGTGCTAGATCGGTGTCTAGCGGGGGTACGTCCCCGGGTACGCAGTATTTT	CSARSVSSGGTSPGTQYF
TRBJ1-2	-	TRBV6-1	medium-sized	TGTGCCAGCAGTGAAGGGGCCCGCTATGGCTACACCTTC	CASSEGARYGYTF
TRBJ1-1	-	TRBV12-5	few	TGTGCTAGTGGTTTGGGGGGTGGAAACACTGAAGCTTTCTTT	CASGLGGGNTEAFF
TRBJ1-2	TRBD1	TRBV5-4	few	TGTGCCAGCAGCCCCGGGGACAGGGACCATGGCTACACCTTC	CASSPGDRDHGYTF
TRBJ2-1	-	TRBV19	-	TGTGCCAGTAGTATAATGAGGGGGTTTCTCGGGGGCGGGCGAAATGAGCAGTTCTTC	CASSIMRGFLGGGRNEQFF
TRBJ2-7	-	TRBV6-4	-	TGTGCCTTATCCCCGGGGCCCTACTCCTACGAGCAGTACTTC	CALSPGPYSYEQYF
TRBJ1-3	-	TRBV18	few	TGTGCCAGCTCAACAGGGTACGGAAACACCATATATTTT	CASSTGYGNTIYF
TRBJ1-2	TRBD1	TRBV19	medium-sized	TGTGCCAGTAGTAAAATCGGGACAGACTATGGCTACACCTTC	CASSKIGTDYGYTF
TRBJ1-2	-	TRBV6-7	-	TGTGCCAGCAGTTACGGAGGGGGAGAGTCGGTTTATGGCTACACCTTC	CASSYGGGESVYGYTF
TRBJ1-1	-	TRBV6-5	-	TGTGCCAGCAGTTACTTGGGCCTTGCGAACACTGAAGCTTTCTTT	CASSYLGLANTEAFF
TRBJ1-5	-	TRBV6-1	medium-sized	TGTGCCAGCAACCAGGCTTTCAATCAGCCCCAGCATTTT	CASNQAFNQPQHF
TRBJ2-6	-	TRBV30	few	TGTGCCTGCCATTTGTACTCTGGGGCCAACGTCCTGACTTTC	CACHLYSGANVLTF
TRBJ1-6	TRBD1	TRBV18	hyperexpanded	TGTGCCAGCTCACCGACAGGGGGCGATTCACCCCTCCACTTT	CASSPTGGDSPLHF
TRBJ2-5	TRBD2	TRBV29-1	once	TGCAGCGTTGATAGGACTAGCGGGAAGACCCAGTACTTC	CSVDRTSGKTQYF
TRBJ1-5	TRBD1	TRBV2	-	TGTGCCAGCAGTGGACGTCTGGACAGGGAATCCAATCAGCCCCAGCATTTT	CASSGRLDRESNQPQHF
TRBJ2-2	TRBD1	TRBV6-5	-	TGTGCCAGCAGTTCGTATTCAGGGGGCAACACCGGGGAGCTGTTTTTT	CASSSYSGGNTGELFF
TRBJ2-7	-	TRBV30	-	TGTGCCGGGAGTGTCGGGGGCGAGCAGTACTTC	CAGSVGGEQYF
TRBJ2-3	-	TRBV5-1	-	TGCGCCAGCAGCTCTACGGGGGCGGCAGATACGCAGTATTTT	CASSSTGAADTQYF
TRBJ1-2	-	TRBV27	medium-sized	TGTGCCAGCAGTTTGAGGGGGGCGCAGGGCTACACCTTC	CASSLRGAQGYTF
TRBJ2-7	TRBD1	TRBV5-6	-	TGTGCCAGCAGCCGTATTACAGGGGGCCCATACGAGCAGTACTTC	CASSRITGGPYEQYF
TRBJ2-1	TRBD2	TRBV11-3	-	TGTGCCAGCAGCTTGAGCGGGGGCCGCTACAATGAGCAGTTCTTC	CASSLSGGRYNEQFF
TRBJ2-1	TRBD2	TRBV19	-	TGTGCCAGTACCCCGGGGGGGTATGGTGAGCAGTTCTTC	CASTPGGYGEQFF
TRBJ2-2	-	TRBV6-1	few	TGTGCTACTACAAGGGGAACCACCGGGGAGCTGTTTTTT	CATTRGTTGELFF
TRBJ1-5	-	TRBV6-1	-	TGTGCCAGCAGTGGCCAGCAAAATCAGCCCCAGCATTTT	CASSGQQNQPQHF
TRBJ1-1	TRBD1	TRBV7-2	-	TGTGCCAGCAGCTTCCTCTCGGGACAGGGATTCACTGAAGCTTTCTTT	CASSFLSGQGFTEAFF
TRBJ1-2	TRBD1	TRBV19	few	TGTGCCAGTAGTCCTCGGACAGGGAAAGTTCATGGCTACACCTTC	CASSPRTGKVHGYTF
TRBJ1-2	-	TRBV10-2	medium-sized	TGCGCCAGCAGCTCCCCCCCGGGAGAGCACGGCTACACCTTC	CASSSPPGEHGYTF
TRBJ1-6	-	TRBV30	-	TGTGCCTGGAGTGGGACAGTACGCTATAATTCACCCCTCCACTTT	CAWSGTVRYNSPLHF
TRBJ1-1	-	TRBV30	medium-sized	TGTGCCTGGAGTGGGGGCTTTAACACTGAAGCTTTCTTT	CAWSGGFNTEAFF
TRBJ2-2	TRBD2	TRBV20-1	few	TGCAGTGCCGACGACGGGGGGGCCGGGTCCGGGGAGCTGTTTTTT	CSADDGGAGSGELFF
TRBJ1-1	-	TRBV5-1	-	TGCGCCAGCAGCTTAGGGGGGGGGCGCACTGAAGCTTTCTTT	CASSLGGGRTEAFF
TRBJ2-7	-	TRBV20-1	medium-sized	TGCAGTGCTAGAAACCTTGATGGTAGCGGACGTGCCGAGCAGTACTTC	CSARNLDGSGRAEQYF
TRBJ1-1	-	TRBV19	few	TGTGCCAGTCCCGGTGGCATGTGGAAGGGGAACACTGAAGCTTTCTTT	CASPGGMWKGNTEAFF
TRBJ1-1	-	TRBV21-1	-	TGTGCCATCCCTGGAGACACTGAAGCTTTCTTT	CAIPGDTEAFF
TRBJ1-2	-	TRBV2	medium-sized	TGTGCCAGCAGTGTTTATGGCTACACCTTC	CASSVYGYTF
TRBJ1-1	-	TRBV6-5	-	TGTGCCAGCAGTTTCCAACAGGGAACGGAAGCTTTCTTT	CASSFQQGTEAFF
TRBJ1-1	-	TRBV28	few	TGTGCCAGCAAAGACAGCATGAACACTGAAGCTTTCTTT	CASKDSMNTEAFF
TRBJ2-7	-	TRBV7-9	few	TGTGCCAGCAGCTTTTCAGGATTCGAGCAGTACTTC	CASSFSGFEQYF
TRBJ2-5	TRBD2	TRBV12-3/TRBV12-4	few	TGTGCCAGTTCCCTAATGTTCCGACTAGCGGGGGACGAGACCCAGTACTTC	CASSLMFRLAGDETQYF
TRBJ2-4	-	TRBV7-9	-	TGTGCCAGCAGCCGGGACGGGAGCGCCAAAAACATTCAGTACTTC	CASSRDGSAKNIQYF
TRBJ2-5	-	TRBV14	few	TGTGCCAGCAGCGGCGAACTGGGAGAGACCCAGTACTTC	CASSGELGETQYF
TRBJ2-5	TRBD2	TRBV20-1	medium-sized	TGCAGTGCTAGACAGCGGGGGGGCCTAGAGACCCAGTACTTC	CSARQRGGLETQYF
TRBJ1-4	-	TRBV10-1	-	TGCGCCAGCAGTGGACGGCCTAATGAAAAACTGTTTTTT	CASSGRPNEKLFF
TRBJ1-1	-	TRBV12-5	-	TGTGCTAGTGGTTTGGTACCGGCAGGGGTGAACACTGAAGCTTTCTTT	CASGLVPAGVNTEAFF
TRBJ1-3	-	TRBV10-3	-	TGTGCCATCAGTGAGGCAGTAAACCCGTGGAACACCATATATTTT	CAISEAVNPWNTIYF
TRBJ2-7	-	TRBV15	few	TGTGCCACCGGTAAAAGCCACGGTGAAGGCGAGCAGTACTTC	CATGKSHGEGEQYF